This TCR beta chain was recorded in a study of identifying expanded T cells in peripheral blood. TCRdb's copy holds only in-frame clones and misses some; the assay was immunoSEQ multiplex PCR. The top ten clones hold about 4% of a sample with tens of thousands of clones, roughly 88% of them seen once. General observations from the study: Variance in clone template counts between roughly 2-week samples significantly increased with total template count across all healthy donors.

The germline CDR1 and CDR2 sequences are SNHLY and FYNNEI. This CDR3 has 11 amino acids. Trimming left V 4 bases short and J 2 bases short, with 3 bases between. This clone has just one count. Antigen: not known. This same CDR3 is encoded by further DNA sequences in the sample. The source of this sequence is a person between 18 and 75 years old in good health. Source material: blood. The rearrangement links TRBV2 to TRBJ2-7; D unresolved. CDR3 nucleotides: TGTGCCAGCAGTGGGGCCTACGAGCAGTACTTC. Protein: CASSGAYEQYF.